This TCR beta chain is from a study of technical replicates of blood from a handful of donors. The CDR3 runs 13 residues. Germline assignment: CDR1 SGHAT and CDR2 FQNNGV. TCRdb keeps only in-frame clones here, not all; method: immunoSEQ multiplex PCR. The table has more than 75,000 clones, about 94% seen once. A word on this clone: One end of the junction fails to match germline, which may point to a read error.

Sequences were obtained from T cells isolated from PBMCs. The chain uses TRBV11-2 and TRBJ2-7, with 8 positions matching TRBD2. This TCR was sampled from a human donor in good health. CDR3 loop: CASLRTSSHEQYF. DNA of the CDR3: TGTGCCAGCTTAAGGACTAGCTCCCACGAGCAGTACTTC. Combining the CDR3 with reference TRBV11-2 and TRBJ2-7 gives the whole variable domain EAGVAQSPRYKIIEKRQSVAFWCNPISGHATLYWYQQILGQGPKLLIQFQNNGVVDDSQLPKDRFSAERLKGVDSTLKIQPAKLEDSAVYLCASLRTSSHEQYFGPGTRLTVT.